The 32 T cell receptor beta chains below were found in one sample sequenced in a study of T cells in Graves' hyperthyroidism and ophthalmopathy. Amplification targeted TCR beta CDR3 regions from RNA transcripts. Researchers ran a first-round RT-PCR on the TCR CDR3 using the HTBI primer set. TCRdb itself ran the multiplex PCR reads through MiXCR, one entry per CDR3 protein. The repertoire includes some 600,000 distinct CDR3 sequences, around 14% of them detected once, and 5.8% sits in the top ten. Sequencing was performed on blood. These receptors were collected from a woman aged 30 to 39 with Graves' hyperthyroidism that later progressed to Graves' ophthalmopathy.

This clonotype was detected ten times or more. The genes are TRBV19 and TRBJ1-5; D is ambiguous. From germline, CDR1 is LNHDA and CDR2 SQIVND (reference sequence). The CDR3 contains 15 residues. Between the trimmed V and J ends, which lost 3 bases and 1 base, there was a span of 10 bases. The chain's CDR3 is CASSILWTSNQPQHF. The CDR3 region has the DNA TGTGCCAGTAGTATCCTTTGGACCAGCAATCAGCCCCAGCATTTT.

V is TRBV28 and J is TRBJ2-7, with D possibly being TRBD2 (6 bases). CDR3 length: 16 amino acids. Trimming stripped 8 bases from V and 5 bases from J, with 25 bases between. Germline V gene lookup returns CDR1 MDHEN and CDR2 SYDVKM. The CDR3: CASRRSPAGYWDEQYF. Here the CDR3 DNA reads TGTGCCAGCCGGAGGTCCCCTGCGGGGTACTGGGACGAGCAGTACTTC.

This clonotype appeared many times. The rearrangement joins TRBV18 to TRBJ1-3; D possibly corresponds to TRBD1 (6 bases). Trimming removed 3 bases at V and 2 bases at J, with 11 bases between. CDR1 is KGHSH, CDR2 LQKENI, per germline. The CDR3 covers 15 residues. The CDR3 DNA reads as TGTGCCAGCTCACCCCCACAGGGTACTGGAAACACCATATATTTT. Its translation is CASSPPQGTGNTIYF.

This clonotype was found many times. V gene TRBV12-5 combines with J gene TRBJ2-2; 8 bases map to TRBD1. V was pared by 1 base and J by 4 bases, with 5 bases of the junction left unmatched. Germline values: CDR1 LGHNT, CDR2 FRNRAP. CDR3 size: 16 residues. Here the CDR3 DNA reads TGTGCTAGTGGTTTGGCGGACAGGGAGTTCACCGGGGAGCTGTTTTTT. This sequence encodes CASGLADREFTGELFF.

This clonotype was observed many times. V usage is TRBV3-1 and J usage is TRBJ2-5, with D perhaps matching TRBD1 (5 bases). The length of the CDR3 is 14 residues. Germline-derived CDR1 and CDR2 are LGHDT and YNNKEL (reference sequence). Trimming took off 0 bases at V and 7 bases at J, with 12 bases between the two ends. CDR3 DNA: TGTGCCAGCAGCCAAGATCCCAGGGAATTGACCCAGTACTTC. This sequence encodes CASSQDPRELTQYF.

On this clonotype itself: A much larger clone differs from this one at a single base, so this may be a read error. The chain links TRBV19 to TRBJ2-1, with 10 bases identical to TRBD1. CDR3 size: 15 residues. The germline V gene encodes CDR1 LNHDA and CDR2 SQIVND (reference sequence). As DNA, the CDR3 is TGTGTCAGTACACAGCGGACAGGGGGCTACAATGAGCAGTTCTTC. Translating gives CVSTQRTGGYNEQFF.

This clonotype was found many times. The chain recombines TRBV12-3 or TRBV12-4 with TRBJ2-1; D could derive from TRBD1 or TRBD2 (5 bases each). This CDR3 has 16 amino acids. Deletions cut 5 bases from V and 0 bases from J, with 14 bases between. CDR3 amino acids: CASSPQGRGSYNEQFF. CDR3 nucleotides: TGTGCCAGCAGTCCCCAGGGTCGGGGCTCCTACAATGAGCAGTTCTTC.

Many counts were recorded for this clonotype. The rearrangement links TRBV30 to TRBJ1-1, with 10 bases aligning to TRBD1. With V trimmed by 3 bases and J by 6 bases, 10 bases remained unmatched. Germline CDR1 is GTSNPN and CDR2 is SVGIG (reference sequence). The CDR3 covers 15 residues. CDR3 in DNA: TGTGCCTGGAGGGTGACCGGGACAGGGGTCCCTGAAGCTTTCTTT. Amino acid sequence: CAWRVTGTGVPEAFF.

In its sample, this clonotype was seen many times. V usage is TRBV3-1 and J usage is TRBJ1-1, with a weak D call TRBD1 (5 bases). CDR3 length: 12 amino acids. V lost 10 bases and J lost 6, with 15 bases in between. Looked up from germline, CDR1 is LGHDT and CDR2 is YNNKEL (reference sequence). CDR3 sequence reads: CATSGPGAEAFF. CDR3 in DNA: TGTGCCACATCAGGGCCCGGTGCTGAAGCTTTCTTT.

This clonotype showed up many times. The V gene is TRBV7-8, the J gene TRBJ1-1, with a tentative D call TRBD1 (6 bases). The CDR3 is 15 residues long. The germline gives CDR1 SGHVS, CDR2 FQNEAQ. Between the trimmed V and J ends, which lost 5 bases and 7 bases, there was a span of 20 bases. This CDR3 is CASSVSEGGLGEAFF. The DNA of the CDR3 is TGTGCCAGCAGCGTATCCGAGGGGGGCCTGGGTGAAGCTTTCTTT. Based on the CDR3 plus reference TRBV7-8 and TRBJ1-1, the full variable domain is GAGVSQSPRYKVAKRGQDVALRCDPISGHVSLFWYQQALGQGPEFLTYFQNEAQLDKSGLPSDRFFAERPEGSVSTLKIQRTQQEDSAVYLCASSVSEGGLGEAFFGQGTRLTVV.

This clonotype occurred many times. The CDR3 sequence: CAWANLNTEAFF. The CDR3 bases are TGTGCCTGGGCAAATCTGAACACTGAAGCTTTCTTT. The V and J genes are TRBV30 and TRBJ1-1; no clear D. CDR1 is GTSNPN, CDR2 SVGIG, per germline (reference sequence). Trimming left V 5 bases short and J 0 bases short, with 7 bases between. The CDR3 loop spans 12 amino acids.

This clonotype was recorded a few times. V gene TRBV5-1 combines with J gene TRBJ2-3; tentatively, D is TRBD2 (5 bases). This CDR3 comprises 15 residues. Germline V CDR1 and CDR2: SGHRS, YFSETQ. The V end lost 0 bases, the J end lost 2 bases, and 10 bases lay between the germline ends. The CDR3: CASSLGGLYTDTQYF. In nucleotides, the CDR3 is TGCGCCAGCAGCTTGGGAGGGCTATACACAGATACGCAGTATTTT.

This clonotype was picked up many times. J is TRBJ1-6 and V is TRBV27; 7 positions agree with TRBD1. This CDR3 is 12 amino acids long. The germline V gene encodes CDR1 MNHEY and CDR2 SMNVEV (reference sequence). Unmatched junction bases numbered 5, after V lost 8 bases and J lost 10 bases. CDR3 DNA sequence: TGTGCCAGCGCAGGGGGGGCCTCACCCCTCCACTTT. Amino acid sequence: CASAGGASPLHF.

This clonotype was counted at least ten times. CDR3: CASSWGHEQYF. The CDR3, as DNA: TGCGCCAGCAGCTGGGGACACGAGCAGTACTTC. The J gene is TRBJ2-7, the V gene TRBV5-1; D possibly uses TRBD1 or TRBD2 (5 bases each). The CDR3 has 11 residues. V was pared by 3 bases and J by 5 bases, with 6 bases between. In germline, CDR1 is SGHRS, CDR2 YFSETQ.

This clonotype was seen at least ten times. The chain has TRBV6-1 and TRBJ2-6; 7 nucleotides line up with TRBD1. With V trimmed by 6 bases and J by 0 bases, 8 bases remained unmatched. Germline V gene lookup returns CDR1 MNHNS and CDR2 SASEGT. This CDR3 is built from 17 residues. The CDR3 DNA sequence: TGTGCCAGCAGGGATCGGGACAGAAGCTCTGGGGCCAACGTCCTGACTTTC. It translates to CASRDRDRSSGANVLTF.

This clonotype showed up many times. V usage is TRBV2 and J usage is TRBJ2-7; D is possibly TRBD1 or TRBD2 (5 bases each). The CDR3 length is 15 residues. Germline CDR1 is SNHLY and CDR2 is FYNNEI. Between the trimmed V and J ends, which lost 6 bases and 5 bases, there was a span of 20 bases. This chain's CDR3 is CASSLRYDRGDEQYF. Here the CDR3 DNA reads TGTGCCAGCAGCCTAAGGTACGATCGAGGGGACGAGCAGTACTTC.

This clonotype was observed many times. The V gene is TRBV7-2, the J gene TRBJ2-3; 10 bases are shared with TRBD1. From germline, CDR1 is SGHTA and CDR2 FQGNSA. V lost 0 bases and J lost 3; bases outside the gene matches: 9. The CDR3 has 18 amino acids. The CDR3 DNA is TGTGCCAGCAGCTTAGCGTCGGGGGGACAGGGGAGGACAGATACGCAGTATTTT. Its protein is CASSLASGGQGRTDTQYF.

Here the CDR3 DNA reads TGTGCCACCAGTGACTCCGTACTAGCGGGAGACGCCTACGAGCAGTACTTC. Its protein product is CATSDSVLAGDAYEQYF. The chain couples TRBV24-1 to TRBJ2-7; TRBD2 matches 11 bases. V shed 4 bases and J 2 bases; nucleotides not matched to a gene: 9. Germline CDR1 KGHDR, CDR2 SFDVKD. CDR3 size: 17 residues.

The table lists this clonotype with many counts. The chain uses TRBV3-1 and TRBJ2-2, with D maybe TRBD1 (6 bases). The CDR3 has 16 residues. Trimming took 0 bases from V and 8 from J, leaving 16 bases between them. The germline CDR1 and CDR2 sequences are LGHDT and YNNKEL (reference sequence). CDR3 sequence (DNA): TGTGCCAGCAGCCAAGATCCTCCACAGGGCGCTGGGGAGCTGTTTTTT. It yields the protein CASSQDPPQGAGELFF.

This rearrangement joins TRBV6-5 to TRBJ1-6, with 10 bases that match TRBD1. J was trimmed by 7 bases and V by 4 bases; bases with no gene match: 7. Germline CDR1 and CDR2: MNHEY and SVGAGI. This CDR3 contains 16 residues. This chain's CDR3 is CASSSRTGGRNSPLHF. The CDR3 bases are TGTGCCAGCAGTTCCAGGACAGGGGGTCGGAATTCACCCCTCCACTTT.

This chain links TRBV6-1 with TRBJ2-7, with D perhaps assigned TRBD1 or TRBD2 (5 bases each). The CDR3 runs to 15 residues. CDR1 is MNHNS, CDR2 SASEGT, per germline. Trimming left V 0 bases short and J 2 bases short, with 11 bases between. CDR3 residues: CASSEAGTATYEQYF. The DNA of the CDR3 is TGTGCCAGCAGTGAAGCTGGGACGGCTACCTACGAGCAGTACTTC.

Ten or more counts support this clonotype. The chain carries TRBV11-2 and TRBJ2-1, with D tentatively TRBD1 (6 bases). Germline CDR1 SGHAT, CDR2 FQNNGV. The V and J ends lost 1 base and 0 bases respectively, with 19 bases between them. The CDR3 sequence is 19 residues long. The CDR3 nucleotides read TGTGCCAGCAGCTTAGGGGTGACAGGTTTATTTTCCTCCTACAATGAGCAGTTCTTC. The encoded protein is CASSLGVTGLFSSYNEQFF.

This clonotype was counted ten times or more. The chain joins TRBV30 to TRBJ2-6; D unclear. Looked up from germline, CDR1 is GTSNPN and CDR2 is SVGIG (reference sequence). V shed 5 bases and J shed 0 bases, with 11 bases lying between them. The CDR3 has 15 residues. The CDR3 loop reads CAWLPQNSGANVLTF. DNA of the CDR3: TGTGCCTGGCTACCACAGAACTCTGGGGCCAACGTCCTGACTTTC.

This clonotype was found a few times. The J gene is TRBJ2-5, the V gene TRBV30; D not certain. In germline, CDR1 is GTSNPN, CDR2 SVGIG (reference sequence). Trimming cost V 0 bases and J 6 bases, with 11 bases left between them. CDR3 length equals 13 residues. CDR3 in amino acids: CAWSVHPPQTQYF. The CDR3 nucleotides read TGTGCCTGGAGTGTACACCCCCCCCAGACCCAGTACTTC.

V and J are TRBV28 and TRBJ1-3; D is unclear. Trimming removed 3 bases at V and 1 base at J, with 7 bases between. Germline-derived CDR1 and CDR2 are MDHEN and SYDVKM. The CDR3 consists of 14 residues. The CDR3 nucleotides are TGTGCCAGCAGTTTGGGCCCATCTGGAAACACCATATATTTT. Amino acid sequence: CASSLGPSGNTIYF.

Details on this clonotype: This may stem from a read error, because a much larger clone lies one nucleotide away. J is TRBJ2-7 and V is TRBV28; D not certain. Trimming took 2 bases from V and 0 from J, leaving 11 bases between them. The germline V gene has CDR1 MDHEN and CDR2 SYDVKM. The CDR3 is made up of 15 amino acids. CDR3 sequence (DNA): TGTGCCAGCAGTTTACCTCACTCGAGCTCCTACGAGCAGTACTTC. This gives the protein CASSLPHSSSYEQYF.

The V and J genes are TRBV12-3 or TRBV12-4 and TRBJ1-4, with D possibly TRBD1 on 5 matching bases. The CDR3 consists of 14 residues. V was cut by 3 bases and J by 6 bases, with 11 bases left in between. The CDR3 sequence is CASSLGRADEKLFF. For the CDR3, the DNA is TGTGCCAGCAGTTTGGGCAGGGCGGATGAAAAACTGTTTTTT.

Many counts were recorded for this clonotype. CDR3 amino acids: CASSYSSSLDQPQHF. The CDR3 coding sequence is TGTGCCAGCAGTTACTCCAGCAGTTTGGATCAGCCCCAGCATTTT. The chain combines TRBV6-5 with TRBJ1-5, with no clear D. Trimming removed 0 bases from V and 5 bases from J, with 11 bases in between. Germline lookup yields CDR1 MNHEY and CDR2 SVGAGI. This CDR3 has 15 residues.

This clonotype has a count of ten or more. The chain carries TRBV7-2 and TRBJ1-1, with 12 bases identical to TRBD1. The trim removed 2 bases at V and 5 bases at J, leaving 9 bases unmatched. This CDR3 contains 17 residues. Germline CDR1 SGHTA, CDR2 FQGNSA. CDR3: CASSLKGTGGAYTEAFF. DNA of the CDR3: TGTGCCAGCAGCTTAAAAGGGACAGGGGGCGCATATACTGAAGCTTTCTTT.

The genes are TRBV5-1 and TRBJ2-3, with TRBD2 matching over 9 bases. CDR1 and CDR2 from the germline V gene are SGHRS and YFSETQ. Unmatched junction bases numbered 10, after V lost 0 bases and J lost 8 bases. This CDR3 region has 16 residues. The CDR3 DNA reads as TGCGCCAGCAGCTTGGAGGGAGCGGGAGGTGGCGGTACGCAGTATTTT. Protein sequence: CASSLEGAGGGGTQYF.

This clonotype was seen many times. The chain joins TRBV12-3 or TRBV12-4 to TRBJ1-6, with D perhaps TRBD1 (5 bases). With 3 bases removed from V and 0 bases from J, the gap between germline ends came to 6 bases. This CDR3 region has 15 residues. The CDR3 nucleotides read TGTGCCAGCAGTTTTGGGGGCTCCTATAATTCACCCCTCCACTTT. This sequence encodes CASSFGGSYNSPLHF.

This clonotype was detected only a few times. V and J are TRBV19 and TRBJ2-1; 11 bases are shared with TRBD1. This CDR3 has 17 residues. The V segment lost 5 bases and the J segment 5 bases; nucleotides outside the gene matches: 11. Germline V gene lookup returns CDR1 LNHDA and CDR2 SQIVND (reference sequence). The CDR3 is CASSPYAGTGGNNEQFF. DNA of the CDR3: TGTGCCAGTAGTCCATACGCCGGGACAGGGGGTAACAATGAGCAGTTCTTC.